Detailed here is one T cell receptor beta chain. The sample is drawn from a study of blood T cell repertoires in COVID-19. About the research overall: Sites across the United States, Italy and Spain contributed samples from acute and convalescent COVID-19. T cells, B-cell-depleted T cells, or PBMCs provided the cDNA or gDNA that served as material.

Per the study methods: Reference gene primer amplification in the assay estimated nucleated cell counts. This table comes from immunoSEQ multiplex PCR, and its TCRdb copy is limited to in-frame clones, with some not included. Clone size and V and J calls were adopted from that table, with D and trimming inferred from the DNA. The sample shows some 100,000 clones, roughly 87% of them seen only once. Between the trimmed V and J ends, which lost 4 bases and 9 bases, there was a span of 13 bases. Looked up from germline, CDR1 is SNHLY and CDR2 is FYNNEI. The CDR3 has 13 amino acids. The TCR was taken from a man younger than 40 in a cohort sampled during active COVID-19. This chain links TRBV2 with TRBJ1-5; the D gene is possibly TRBD1 (6 bases). What was sequenced was peripheral blood. In nucleotides, the CDR3 is TGTGCCAGCAGTGGGACAGTATGGGGGCCCCAGCATTTT. This codes for CASSGTVWGPQHF. Combining the CDR3 with reference TRBV2 and TRBJ1-5 gives the whole variable domain EPEVTQTPSHQVTQMGQEVILRCVPISNHLYFYWYRQILGQKVEFLVSFYNNEISEKSEIFDDQFSVERPDGSNFTLKIRSTKLEDSAMYFCASSGTVWGPQHFGDGTRLSIL.